The subject of this entry is one T cell receptor (beta chain). The sample belongs to a study of blood T cell repertoires in COVID-19. About the research overall: Material from acute and convalescent COVID-19 was sourced from the United States, Italy and Spain. PBMCs, B-cell-depleted T cells, or T cells were the source of the cDNA or gDNA that made up the material.

V lost 10 bases, J lost 0 bases, and 11 bases stayed unmatched. Per the germline V gene, CDR1 is SGHNT and CDR2 is YYREEE (reference sequence). CDR3 length: 15 residues. The authors' processing: Reference gene primer amplification gave nucleated cell count estimates. The table came from immunoSEQ multiplex PCR; TCRdb's copy has only in-frame clones and leaves some out. Clone size and the V and J calls come from that table; the DNA yielded D and trimming. The sample holds around 140,000 clones; more than 75% are singletons and the top ten take 8.6%. The clonotype was recovered from a woman between 50 and 59 years old with active or convalescent COVID-19. This chain connects TRBV5-4 to TRBJ2-3, with 7 bases lining up with TRBD2. The sample taken for sequencing was peripheral blood. The DNA for the CDR3 is TGTGCCGTGCTTACTAGCGAAACTAGCACAGATACGCAGTATTTT. Protein: CAVLTSETSTDTQYF.